The 30 T cell receptor beta chains reported below all come from one sample, sequenced in a study of T cells in Graves' hyperthyroidism and ophthalmopathy. Template material for amplifying TCR beta CDR3 regions consisted of RNA transcripts. First-round RT-PCR targeting the TCR CDR3 was performed with the HTBI primer set. Using its own MiXCR run on the multiplex PCR reads, TCRdb lists one record per CDR3 protein. The sample holds hundreds of thousands of distinct CDR3 sequences; more than 30% are singletons and the top ten take approximately 10%. The sample was blood. The receptors derive from a man aged 18 to 35 with Graves' hyperthyroidism.

The rearrangement links TRBV7-8 to TRBJ2-2, with a weak D call TRBD1 (6 bases). Germline values: CDR1 SGHVS, CDR2 FQNEAQ. Trimming took off 7 bases at V and 0 bases at J, with 12 bases between the two ends. There are 15 residues in the CDR3. This chain's CDR3 is CASTQGNPNTGELFF. CDR3 DNA: TGTGCCAGCACACAGGGAAATCCGAACACCGGGGAGCTGTTTTTT.

The V call is TRBV29-1, the J call TRBJ2-5; 8 bases line up with TRBD2. Per the germline V gene, CDR1 is SQVTM and CDR2 is ANQGSEA. The CDR3 has 13 residues. With V trimmed by 7 bases and J by 7 bases, 11 bases remained unmatched. The CDR3 DNA reads TGCAGCGCGACGAGCGGGGGTATGCGGACCCAGTACTTC. As protein: CSATSGGMRTQYF.

This clonotype was counted ten times or more. The chain is built from TRBV19 and TRBJ1-5; D is uncertain. The ends were cut back, 4 bases at V and 4 bases at J, with 11 bases in the middle. In germline, CDR1 is LNHDA, CDR2 SQIVND (reference sequence). The CDR3 is made up of 14 amino acids. CDR3 amino acids: CASSKGRMNQPQHF. The CDR3 DNA reads as TGTGCCAGTAGTAAAGGACGGATGAATCAGCCCCAGCATTTT.

The CDR3 nucleotides read TGTGCCATCTCCCCCGGGACTAGAGACTTAGAGACCCAGTACTTC. Protein sequence: CAISPGTRDLETQYF. The genes are TRBV10-3 and TRBJ2-5; 8 bases agree with TRBD2. Per germline, CDR1 ENHRY and CDR2 SYGVKD. Germline trimming cut 8 bases from V and 4 bases from J; bases unmatched to any gene: 12. The CDR3 length is 15 residues.

A remark on this clonotype: Sequence at one end of the junction differs from germline and may be a read error. The V gene is TRBV10-3, the J gene TRBJ1-6; the D gene is possibly TRBD1 (5 bases). Per the germline V gene, CDR1 is ENHRY and CDR2 is SYGVKD. The CDR3 has 17 residues. DNA for the CDR3: TGTGCCAGCAGTTTCAGGGCAGGGACCTCCTATAATTCACCCCTCCACTTT. It specifies CASSFRAGTSYNSPLHF.

This rearrangement joins TRBV29-1 to TRBJ1-2; D is ambiguous. Per germline, CDR1 SQVTM and CDR2 ANQGSEA. V dropped 4 bases and J dropped 4 bases, with 10 bases sitting between them. The CDR3 consists of 12 residues. Here the CDR3 reads CSVARLGYGYTF. The CDR3 nucleotides read TGCAGCGTTGCCCGTTTAGGCTATGGCTACACCTTC.

This clonotype was seen many times. CDR3 residues: CASSLQDRPLHF. The DNA of the CDR3 is TGTGCCAGCAGCTTACAAGACAGGCCCCTCCACTTT. The genes are TRBV7-2 and TRBJ1-6; weak D call: TRBD1 (6 bases). The CDR3 covers 12 residues. Trimming removed 2 bases at V and 13 bases at J, with 9 bases between. CDR1 and CDR2 (germline): SGHTA, FQGNSA.

This clonotype was seen many times. This rearrangement joins TRBV29-1 to TRBJ2-1; D possibly corresponds to TRBD2 (5 bases). CDR3 length: 14 residues. The germline gives CDR1 SQVTM, CDR2 ANQGSEA. Deletions cut 3 bases from V and 9 bases from J, with 18 bases between. This CDR3 is CSVDEGMAVPEQFF. CDR3 nucleotide sequence: TGCAGCGTTGATGAGGGAATGGCTGTCCCTGAGCAGTTCTTC.

This clonotype was recorded many times. The rearrangement joins TRBV15 to TRBJ2-2; D perhaps matches TRBD1 (7 bases). Trimming took off 3 bases at V and 6 bases at J, with 11 bases between the two ends. This CDR3 has 14 residues. Germline values: CDR1 LNHNV, CDR2 YYDKDF (reference sequence). The chain's CDR3 is CATSSGGGSGELFF. As DNA, the CDR3 is TGTGCCACCAGCAGCGGAGGGGGCTCCGGGGAGCTGTTTTTT.

The rearrangement links TRBV12-3 or TRBV12-4 to TRBJ1-5, with 7 bases fitting TRBD1. Germline trimming cut 1 base from V and 3 bases from J; bases unmatched to any gene: 3. CDR3 length: 15 amino acids. In nucleotides, the CDR3 is TGTGCCAGCAGTTTAGGGGACAGTGACAATCAGCCCCAGCATTTT. It codes for CASSLGDSDNQPQHF.

This clonotype has at least ten counts. V usage is TRBV15 and J usage is TRBJ1-1; D unresolved. The ends were cut back, 6 bases at V and 0 bases at J, with 14 bases in the middle. Germline V gives CDR1 LNHNV, CDR2 YYDKDF (reference sequence). This CDR3 spans 15 amino acids. CDR3 nucleotides: TGTGCCACCAGAGATGGCAGGCTCTTGAACACTGAAGCTTTCTTT. Residues: CATRDGRLLNTEAFF.

The table lists this clonotype with a few counts. V usage is TRBV12-3 or TRBV12-4 and J usage is TRBJ1-1, with 7 bases fitting TRBD1. The CDR3 consists of 14 residues. With 6 bases clipped from V and 4 bases from J, the junction kept 8 bases outside the gene matches. CDR3 protein: CASSPTGTFTEAFF. CDR3 coding DNA: TGTGCCAGCAGCCCGACAGGGACTTTCACTGAAGCTTTCTTT.

The gene calls are TRBV7-2 and TRBJ2-7, with D unclear. V lost 5 bases to trimming and J lost 2 bases, with 13 bases between them. The CDR3 is made up of 14 amino acids. Germline V gene data show CDR1 as SGHTA and CDR2 as FQGNSA. CDR3 residues: CASSQREFPYEQYF. The CDR3 coding sequence is TGTGCCAGCAGCCAAAGGGAATTCCCCTACGAGCAGTACTTC. Variable domain in full (rest from reference TRBV7-2 and TRBJ2-7): GAGVSQSPSNKVTEKGKDVELRCDPISGHTALYWYRQSLGQGLEFLIYFQGNSAPDKSGLPSDRFSAERTGGSVSTLTIQRTQQEDSAVYLCASSQREFPYEQYFGPGTRLTVT.

This clonotype was counted ten times or more. The J gene is TRBJ1-5, the V gene TRBV7-2; 8 nucleotides line up with TRBD1. The V segment lost 4 bases and the J segment 12 bases; nucleotides outside the gene matches: 2. Germline values: CDR1 SGHTA, CDR2 FQGNSA. This CDR3 spans 11 amino acids. Here the CDR3 reads CASSSGQGQHF. The CDR3 DNA follows: TGTGCCAGCAGCTCCGGACAGGGCCAGCATTTT.

In this sample, this clonotype turned up a few times. This chain connects TRBV25-1 to TRBJ2-7; D is tentatively TRBD1 or TRBD2 (6 bases each). Germline V CDR1 and CDR2: MGHDK, SYGVNS. The CDR3 consists of 17 residues. V lost 6 bases, J lost 4 bases, and 25 bases lay in between. The CDR3 sequence is CASSSLGAGTVIYEQYF. In nucleotides, the CDR3 is TGTGCCAGCAGCTCATTGGGGGCGGGAACGGTCATATACGAGCAGTACTTC.

The chain uses TRBV20-1 and TRBJ2-7; 10 bases match TRBD1. The CDR3 has 16 residues. Trimming removed 6 bases from V and 1 base from J; junction bases left unmatched: 12. Germline CDR1 and CDR2: DFQATT and SNEGSKA (reference sequence). The CDR3 bases are TGCAGTGCGTCCCGGGACAGGGGCCTCCGGTCCTACGAGCAGTACTTC. Its protein is CSASRDRGLRSYEQYF.

Only a few counts were recorded for this clonotype. This chain uses TRBV20-1 with TRBJ2-7; D might be TRBD1 or TRBD2, each matching 5 bases. Per germline, CDR1 DFQATT and CDR2 SNEGSKA (reference sequence). CDR3 size: 13 residues. Trimming removed 0 bases from V and 3 bases from J, with 9 bases in between. CDR3 nucleotide sequence: TGCAGTGCTAGAGATATGAGGGGCTACGAGCAGTACTTC. This sequence encodes CSARDMRGYEQYF.

In its sample, this clonotype was seen many times. This chain connects TRBV7-8 to TRBJ1-1; 8 positions agree with TRBD1. After removal of 5 bases from V and 6 bases from J, the junction contained 8 bases not matched to a gene. The CDR3 length is 14 residues. Per germline, CDR1 SGHVS and CDR2 FQNEAQ. CDR3 nucleotide sequence: TGTGCCAGCAGCCGTTACAGGGGGTTGGCTGAAGCTTTCTTT. It specifies CASSRYRGLAEAFF.

The chain uses TRBV2 and TRBJ1-4; D might be TRBD1 (5 bases). This CDR3 comprises 16 residues. V was clipped by 5 bases and J by 4 bases, with 17 bases between them. Germline values: CDR1 SNHLY, CDR2 FYNNEI. The CDR3 is CASSYSGGTFNEKLFF. The CDR3 region has the DNA TGTGCCAGCAGTTACTCGGGCGGGACCTTTAATGAAAAACTGTTTTTT.

This clonotype was seen more than once but under ten times. V and J are TRBV29-1 and TRBJ2-5; a possible D gene is TRBD1 (5 bases). Germline loops: CDR1 SQVTM, CDR2 ANQGSEA. This CDR3 comprises 15 residues. V lost 2 bases and J 3 bases, leaving 16 bases between the germline ends. CDR3 amino acids: CSVELELETEETQYF. The CDR3 DNA sequence: TGCAGCGTTGAATTGGAACTGGAGACAGAAGAGACCCAGTACTTC.

This clonotype was recorded once. A much larger clone lies one base from this, so it may be a read error. The rearrangement links TRBV2 to TRBJ2-7; D unclear. Germline CDR1 reads SNHLY; CDR2 reads FYNNEI. The CDR3 totals 11 residues. CDR3 region: CASREGREQYF. CDR3 sequence (DNA): TGTGCCAGCAGGGAAGGTAGAGAGCAGTACTTC.

The gene calls are TRBV10-3 and TRBJ1-2; TRBD1 might be the D (5 bases). CDR1 is ENHRY and CDR2 is SYGVKD in the germline V gene. The germline V and J ends were trimmed by 10 bases and 0 bases, with 12 bases remaining between them. The CDR3 loop spans 13 amino acids. For the CDR3, the DNA is TGTGCCACCAAGGACACTACTAACTATGGCTACACCTTC. It codes for CATKDTTNYGYTF.

The chain links TRBV6-5 to TRBJ2-5; TRBD2 might be the D (7 bases). The CDR3 has 16 amino acids. Trimming removed 7 bases from V and 2 bases from J, with 20 bases in between. Germline CDR1 is MNHEY and CDR2 is SVGAGI. In DNA form, the CDR3 reads TGTGCCAGCATGGGCTTGGTCGGGGGGCAACAAGAGACCCAGTACTTC. Translating gives CASMGLVGGQQETQYF.

Points on this clonotype: With a much larger clone just one base away, this may be a read error. The chain combines TRBV19 with TRBJ1-1; TRBD1 matches 7 bases. Germline V gene sequence: CDR1 LNHDA, CDR2 SQIVND (reference sequence). The CDR3 covers 12 residues. This CDR3 is CASRGFGTEALF. The CDR3 DNA reads TGTGCCAGCAGGGGGTTCGGGACTGAAGCTCTCTTT.

This clonotype was observed many times. The chain combines TRBV7-9 with TRBJ1-1; D call uncertain. CDR1 and CDR2 (germline): SEHNR, FQNEAQ (reference sequence). V lost 5 bases and J 12 bases, leaving 10 bases between the germline ends. CDR3 size: 10 residues. CDR3 residues: CASSPSVSFF. CDR3 DNA: TGTGCCAGCAGCCCAAGTGTGTCTTTCTTT.

This clonotype was counted between two and nine times. The chain is built from TRBV7-9 and TRBJ2-7; no clear D gene. The CDR3 runs to 13 residues. The V and J ends lost 1 base and 5 bases respectively, with 9 bases between them. In germline, CDR1 is SEHNR, CDR2 FQNEAQ (reference sequence). This chain's CDR3 is CASSLESSHEQYF. The CDR3 coding sequence is TGTGCCAGCAGCTTAGAGAGTTCGCACGAGCAGTACTTC.

CDR3 DNA: TGTGCCAGCAGCCAATTATGGGTCGGACAGGGGTACCACGAGCAGTACTTC. Translation: CASSQLWVGQGYHEQYF. The V and J genes are TRBV7-9 and TRBJ2-7; 9 nucleotides line up with TRBD1. Germline CDR1 is SEHNR and CDR2 is FQNEAQ (reference sequence). CDR3 length equals 17 residues. Trimming removed 5 bases from V and 5 bases from J; junction bases left unmatched: 16.

In this sample, this clonotype turned up a few times. This chain connects TRBV19 to TRBJ1-1, with 9 positions matching TRBD1. This CDR3 region has 16 residues. In germline, CDR1 is LNHDA, CDR2 SQIVND (reference sequence). J lost 6 bases, V lost 2 bases, and 10 bases had no gene match. The CDR3 DNA reads TGTGCCAGTAGTATACCGGGACAGGGTGAGAGGGCTGAAGCTTTCTTT. This codes for CASSIPGQGERAEAFF.

V is TRBV6-5 and J is TRBJ2-7, with TRBD1 identical over 9 bases. V shed 5 bases and J 5 bases; nucleotides not matched to a gene: 4. There are 13 residues in the CDR3. CDR1 and CDR2 (germline): MNHEY, SVGAGI. CDR3 residues: CASSMTGGHEQYF. CDR3 in DNA: TGTGCCAGCAGTATGACAGGGGGGCACGAGCAGTACTTC.

This clonotype was counted many times. The chain links TRBV19 to TRBJ1-2, with D maybe TRBD1 (5 bases). Germline V gene data show CDR1 as LNHDA and CDR2 as SQIVND (reference sequence). V shed 6 bases and J shed 3 bases, with 14 bases lying between them. The length of the CDR3 is 14 residues. The CDR3 protein is CASSTTGQDYGYTF. In DNA form, the CDR3 reads TGTGCCAGTAGCACAACGGGGCAAGACTATGGCTACACCTTC.